This T cell receptor beta chain was identified during a study of T cell responses to AZD1222 COVID-19 vaccine. TCRdb keeps only in-frame clones here, not all; method: immunoSEQ multiplex PCR. The data show about 100,000 clones, 87% seen once. V was clipped by 5 bases and J by 14 bases; unmatched bases: 12. The CDR3 contains 15 residues. Germline CDR1 is SEHNR and CDR2 is FQNEAQ (reference sequence). The chain uses TRBV7-9 and TRBJ2-2, with 12 positions matching TRBD1. The source material was peripheral blood, sampled 28 days after the second AZD1222 dose. This receptor was taken from an adult who received the AZD1222 COVID-19 vaccine. The CDR3 DNA reads TGTGCCAGCAGCCCAGGGACAGGGGGCTACGAGGATCTGTTTTTT. This translates into CASSPGTGGYEDLFF.